The clone carrying this T cell receptor beta chain came up a few times. The antigen remains unidentified. These data originate in a study of blood T cells in healthy people across ages. Overall study results and limits: Naive CD4+ cells and diversity were both higher in long-lived donors than in aged donors. Lack of knowledge of donor CMV status possibly confounded expanded clonotype changes.

This CDR3 contains 11 residues. CDR1 is SGHRS and CDR2 is YFSETQ in the germline V gene. Trimming removed 6 bases at V and 6 bases at J, with 10 bases between. For the second PCR, which ran for about 6 to 12 cycles, a sample-barcoded 5' primer and a J-beta primer mix were used. From the 5' RACE reads, TCRdb called clonotypes with MiXCR, one entry per CDR3 protein. The sample yields 850,000 to 1,300,000 distinct CDR3 sequences, more than 40% seen once. Sequences were obtained from blood. J is TRBJ2-7 and V is TRBV5-1, with D unresolved. This receptor was obtained from a woman aged 55-69 years in good health. CDR3 sequence (DNA): TGCGCCAGCACCCCGTCGCTCGAGCAGTACTTC. Translated, it gives CASTPSLEQYF.